A selection of T cell receptor beta chains follows, all from one sample in a study of shared clonotypes between healthy human individuals. TCRdb's copy holds only in-frame clones and misses some; the assay was immunoSEQ multiplex PCR. The sample shows approximately 97,000 clones, roughly two thirds of them seen only once. Sequenced: memory CD8+ T cells sorted from blood. All receptors come from a young man in good health. Each CDR3 is given with its conserved first and last residue. Fields, in order: clone size, CDR3 length, J gene, D gene, V gene, CDR3 DNA, CDR3 protein. D genes are given only for firm matches. Some rows have no size entry. The others give once, few or many, or a class for an expanded clone.

abundance: -
len: 15
j_gene: TRBJ2-5
d_gene: -
v_gene: TRBV7-8
CDR3nt: TGTGCCAGCAGCTTAGCGCAGGGGTTCCAAGAGACCCAGTACTTC
CDR3aa: CASSLAQGFQETQYF

abundance: -
len: 14
j_gene: TRBJ2-1
d_gene: TRBD2
v_gene: TRBV27
CDR3nt: TGTGCCAGCAGTTTCAGCGGGAATATCGATGAGCAGTTCTTC
CDR3aa: CASSFSGNIDEQFF

abundance: -
len: 15
j_gene: TRBJ2-1
d_gene: TRBD2
v_gene: TRBV2
CDR3nt: TGTGCCAGCAGTGAAAGGGACTACATTTACAATGAGCAGTTCTTC
CDR3aa: CASSERDYIYNEQFF

abundance: -
len: 16
j_gene: TRBJ2-3
d_gene: TRBD2
v_gene: TRBV5-1
CDR3nt: TGCGCCAGCAGCATCGGACTAGCGGGAAGTTCAGATACGCAGTATTTT
CDR3aa: CASSIGLAGSSDTQYF

abundance: -
len: 14
j_gene: TRBJ1-2
d_gene: -
v_gene: TRBV2
CDR3nt: TGTGCCAGCAGTGTATCGACTGTTAACTATGGCTACACCTTC
CDR3aa: CASSVSTVNYGYTF

abundance: -
len: 17
j_gene: TRBJ2-2
d_gene: TRBD2
v_gene: TRBV27
CDR3nt: TGTGCCAGCACCCCCCCGGGGGGGAATCCTAACACCGGGGAGCTGTTTTTT
CDR3aa: CASTPPGGNPNTGELFF

abundance: few
len: 16
j_gene: TRBJ2-5
d_gene: TRBD2
v_gene: TRBV15
CDR3nt: TGTGCCACCAGCGGCGGGACTAGGGTACACCAAGAGACCCAGTACTTC
CDR3aa: CATSGGTRVHQETQYF

abundance: few
len: 13
j_gene: TRBJ2-7
d_gene: -
v_gene: TRBV6-5
CDR3nt: TGTGCCAGCAGTTATCAGCGGAACTACGAGCAGTACTTC
CDR3aa: CASSYQRNYEQYF

abundance: -
len: 16
j_gene: TRBJ1-3
d_gene: TRBD1
v_gene: TRBV6-5
CDR3nt: TGTGCCAGCAGTTACTCCGCCGGGACAGGGAGAGACACCATATATTTT
CDR3aa: CASSYSAGTGRDTIYF

abundance: -
len: 16
j_gene: TRBJ2-3
d_gene: -
v_gene: TRBV7-9
CDR3nt: TGTGCCAGTTCAGGACGGGATCAGAGGGTAACAGATACGCAGTATTTT
CDR3aa: CASSGRDQRVTDTQYF

abundance: -
len: 13
j_gene: TRBJ2-1
d_gene: -
v_gene: TRBV5-6
CDR3nt: TGTGCCAGCAGCTTGGCCGGGGGTCGGGAGCAGTTCTTC
CDR3aa: CASSLAGGREQFF

abundance: many
len: 15
j_gene: TRBJ2-6
d_gene: -
v_gene: TRBV6-1
CDR3nt: TGTGCCAGCAGTGAAGGGGACTCTGGGGCCAACGTCCTGACTTTC
CDR3aa: CASSEGDSGANVLTF

abundance: few
len: 14
j_gene: TRBJ1-4
d_gene: TRBD1
v_gene: TRBV6-1
CDR3nt: TGTGCCAGCAGATTAGAAGGGACAGCACAGGGACTGTTTTTT
CDR3aa: CASRLEGTAQGLFF

abundance: -
len: 19
j_gene: TRBJ2-7
d_gene: -
v_gene: TRBV10-3
CDR3nt: TGTGCCATCAGTGAGTCTCCGAAGTTTTTGACAGGAATCTCCTACGAGCAGTACTTC
CDR3aa: CAISESPKFLTGISYEQYF

abundance: -
len: 15
j_gene: TRBJ2-2
d_gene: -
v_gene: TRBV11-2
CDR3nt: TGTGCCAGCAGCTGGGGACGGCCGAACACCGGGGAGCTGTTTTTT
CDR3aa: CASSWGRPNTGELFF

abundance: -
len: 16
j_gene: TRBJ2-1
d_gene: TRBD2
v_gene: TRBV7-9
CDR3nt: TGTGCCAGCAGCCCCCTGACTAGCGGACTTTACAATGAGCAGTTCTTC
CDR3aa: CASSPLTSGLYNEQFF

abundance: -
len: 16
j_gene: TRBJ2-1
d_gene: TRBD1
v_gene: TRBV7-2
CDR3nt: TGTGCCAGCAGCTTAGCCAATTACAGGGGTTGGAATGAGCAGTTCTTC
CDR3aa: CASSLANYRGWNEQFF

abundance: -
len: 13
j_gene: TRBJ2-5
d_gene: -
v_gene: TRBV27
CDR3nt: TGTGCCAGCAGTCCCCAAGGGGATGAGACCCAGTACTTC
CDR3aa: CASSPQGDETQYF

abundance: once
len: 15
j_gene: TRBJ2-2
d_gene: -
v_gene: TRBV4-3
CDR3nt: TGCGCCAGCAGCCCACATTACGGGAGCACCGGGGAGCTGTTTTTT
CDR3aa: CASSPHYGSTGELFF

abundance: -
len: 16
j_gene: TRBJ1-3
d_gene: -
v_gene: TRBV28
CDR3nt: TGTGCCAGCAGTTTAAGCCGAATACTTGTCGGAAACACCATATATTTT
CDR3aa: CASSLSRILVGNTIYF

abundance: few
len: 14
j_gene: TRBJ2-5
d_gene: -
v_gene: TRBV19
CDR3nt: TGTGCCAGTAGTATTGGGACTTTTCTAGAGACCCAGTACTTC
CDR3aa: CASSIGTFLETQYF

abundance: -
len: 14
j_gene: TRBJ2-2
d_gene: -
v_gene: TRBV7-3
CDR3nt: TGTGCCAGCAGCTCGCGGCCGAACACCGGGGAGCTGTTTTTT
CDR3aa: CASSSRPNTGELFF

abundance: once
len: 15
j_gene: TRBJ2-2
d_gene: -
v_gene: TRBV6-1
CDR3nt: TGTGCCAGCAGTGAAGACAGGGTCCCCACCGGGGAGCTGTTTTTT
CDR3aa: CASSEDRVPTGELFF

abundance: -
len: 14
j_gene: TRBJ2-7
d_gene: TRBD2
v_gene: TRBV27
CDR3nt: TGTGCCAGCAGCTACGGGGGAGGGCTGCACGAGCAGTACTTC
CDR3aa: CASSYGGGLHEQYF

abundance: -
len: 11
j_gene: TRBJ2-7
d_gene: -
v_gene: TRBV11-2
CDR3nt: TGTGCCAGCAGCACCATTTACGAGCAGTACTTC
CDR3aa: CASSTIYEQYF

abundance: -
len: 15
j_gene: TRBJ2-1
d_gene: -
v_gene: TRBV5-6
CDR3nt: TGTGCCAGCAGCTCCCTGGGACGGATCCACAATGAGCAGTTCTTC
CDR3aa: CASSSLGRIHNEQFF

abundance: few
len: 15
j_gene: TRBJ2-5
d_gene: TRBD2
v_gene: TRBV29-1
CDR3nt: TGCAGCGTTGGGGCTAGCGGGGCCCAAGGGGAGACCCAGTACTTC
CDR3aa: CSVGASGAQGETQYF